This T cell receptor beta chain came from a study of T cells in Graves' hyperthyroidism and ophthalmopathy. Orbital computed tomography and thyroid ultrasound, together with serum TRAb and thyroxine and clinical symptoms, were used for diagnoses. Study-level points and caveats: Ophthalmopathy was told apart from stable hyperthyroidism by a 13 V-J model.

This clonotype was seen ten or more times. Its matching antigen is unknown. The CDR3 loop spans 16 amino acids. V gave up 1 base and J gave up 6 bases, with 19 bases separating them. Germline-derived CDR1 and CDR2 are MDHEN and SYDVKM. Using RNA transcripts as the source, TCR beta CDR3 regions were amplified. During a first-round RT-PCR of the TCR CDR3, the HTBI primer set was used. TCRdb processed the multiplex PCR reads anew with MiXCR; each CDR3 protein has one entry. The data contain about 500,000 distinct CDR3 sequences, approximately 17% of them seen just once; the ten biggest clones take up roughly a sixth.

The sample consisted of blood. The source is a woman between 18 and 30 years old with Graves' ophthalmopathy. The gene calls are TRBV28 and TRBJ2-7; D might be TRBD2 (6 bases). The CDR3, as DNA: TGTGCCAGCAGTTTATACTCGACTAGTTGGTGGAGCGAGCAGTACTTC. It specifies CASSLYSTSWWSEQYF.